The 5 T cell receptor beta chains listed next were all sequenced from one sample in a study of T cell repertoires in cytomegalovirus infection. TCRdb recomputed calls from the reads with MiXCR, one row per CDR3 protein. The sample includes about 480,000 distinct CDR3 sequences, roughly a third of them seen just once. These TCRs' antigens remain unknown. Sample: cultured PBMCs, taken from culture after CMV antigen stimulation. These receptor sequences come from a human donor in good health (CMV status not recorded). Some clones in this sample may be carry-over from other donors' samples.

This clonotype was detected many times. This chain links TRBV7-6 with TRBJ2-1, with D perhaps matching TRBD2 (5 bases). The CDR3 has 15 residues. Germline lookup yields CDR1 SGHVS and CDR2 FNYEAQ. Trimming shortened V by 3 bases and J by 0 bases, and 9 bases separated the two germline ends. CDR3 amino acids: CASSLLGSSYNEQFF. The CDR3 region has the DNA TGTGCCAGCAGCTTGCTAGGGAGCTCCTACAATGAGCAGTTCTTC.

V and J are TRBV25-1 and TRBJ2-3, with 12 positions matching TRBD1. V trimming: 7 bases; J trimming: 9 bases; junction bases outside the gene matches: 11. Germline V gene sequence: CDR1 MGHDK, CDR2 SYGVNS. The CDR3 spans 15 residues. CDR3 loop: CASTPGDRGLRTQYF. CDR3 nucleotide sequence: TGTGCCAGCACCCCCGGGGACAGGGGGCTCAGAACGCAGTATTTT.

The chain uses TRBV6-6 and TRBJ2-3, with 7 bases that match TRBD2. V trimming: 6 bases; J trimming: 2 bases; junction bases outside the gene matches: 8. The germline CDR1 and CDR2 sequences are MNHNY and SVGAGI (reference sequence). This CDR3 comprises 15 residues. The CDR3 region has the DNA TGTGCCAGCAGCCCGAGCGGGATGAACACAGATACGCAGTATTTT. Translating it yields CASSPSGMNTDTQYF.

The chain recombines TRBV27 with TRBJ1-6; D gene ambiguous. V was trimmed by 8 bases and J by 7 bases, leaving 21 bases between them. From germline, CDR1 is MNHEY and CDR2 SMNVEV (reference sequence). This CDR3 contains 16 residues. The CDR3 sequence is CASRTFGSSRNSPLHF. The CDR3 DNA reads TGTGCCAGCCGGACGTTTGGGAGTTCAAGGAATTCACCCCTCCACTTT.

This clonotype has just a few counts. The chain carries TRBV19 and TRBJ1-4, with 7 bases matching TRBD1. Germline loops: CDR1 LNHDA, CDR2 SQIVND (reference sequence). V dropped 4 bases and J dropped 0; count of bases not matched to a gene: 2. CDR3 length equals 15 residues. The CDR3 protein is CASSTGTATNEKLFF. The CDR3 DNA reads TGTGCCAGTAGTACCGGGACAGCAACTAATGAAAAACTGTTTTTT.